Listed below are T cell receptor beta chains from one sample, sequenced in a study of beta chain features in type 1 diabetes. The repertoire was sequenced with immunoSEQ multiplex PCR; TCRdb's copy has only in-frame clones and lacks some. The sample has hundreds of thousands of clones; over 11% are singletons. What was sequenced was naive CD4+ T cells from blood. The receptor set was obtained from a man between 18 and 29 years old with type 1 diabetes. Both conserved end residues are part of each CDR3. D genes are given only for firm matches. The size entry is marked missing in some rows and otherwise reads once, few, many or a size class.

.	TRBJ2-1	TRBV30	TRBD2	CAGGGSFNEQFF	TGTGCCGGGGGGGGTAGCTTCAATGAGCAGTTCTTC
.	TRBJ2-1	TRBV25-1	TRBD1	CASSDGQGLYNEQFF	TGTGCCAGCAGTGATGGACAGGGACTCTACAATGAGCAGTTCTTC
few	TRBJ2-1	TRBV29-1	.	CSVARNNEQFF	TGCAGCGTTGCACGGAACAATGAGCAGTTCTTC
.	TRBJ2-3	TRBV5-4	.	CASSSALASDTQYF	TGTGCCAGCAGCTCTGCACTAGCCTCAGATACGCAGTATTTT
few	TRBJ2-5	TRBV25-1	.	CASSETAQGFETQYF	TGTGCCAGCAGTGAAACGGCCCAGGGATTCGAGACCCAGTACTTC
.	TRBJ2-1	TRBV27	.	CASKIGVGNEQFF	TGTGCCAGCAAAATCGGGGTTGGAAATGAGCAGTTCTTC
.	TRBJ1-2	TRBV28	TRBD1	CASSSQGVGYTF	TGTGCCAGCAGTTCGCAGGGGGTAGGCTACACCTTC
few	TRBJ1-1	TRBV30	.	CAWSDPSLTMNTEAFF	TGTGCCTGGAGTGATCCCAGTCTCACCATGAACACTGAAGCTTTCTTT
.	TRBJ1-5	TRBV7-2	.	CASILFGGASNQPQHF	TGTGCCAGCATCCTCTTCGGGGGGGCTAGCAATCAGCCCCAGCATTTT
.	TRBJ1-4	TRBV4-2	TRBD1	CASSRGQGAVEKLFF	TGTGCCAGCAGCCGGGGACAGGGGGCGGTTGAAAAACTGTTTTTT
.	TRBJ2-7	TRBV15	TRBD1	CATSRGQGTDEQYF	TGTGCCACCAGCAGAGGACAGGGTACGGACGAGCAGTACTTC